This T cell receptor beta chain was sequenced in a study of spatial heterogeneity in lung cancer. Turning to the study itself: Within tumor regions, the number of TCR transcripts tracked closely with a T cell module score obtained from matched bulk RNA-seq. The study, taken as a whole, reports: Sequencing reached an estimated coverage of tumor T cells that was only 5.5% to 7% for alpha chains and 12% to 15% for beta chains. Expanded alpha and beta TCR counts within tumors tracked tumor mutation counts.

Trimming cost V 6 bases and J 0 bases, with 1 base left between them. This CDR3 spans 11 amino acids. Germline assignment: CDR1 MNHEY and CDR2 SMNVEV (reference sequence). In TCRdb, the 5' RACE reads were re-called with MiXCR into one record per CDR3 protein. The sample lists 15,000 to 20,000 distinct CDR3 sequences, roughly 7% occurring once. As to time point: sample taken at primary tumor resection. Patients with untreated early-stage non-small cell lung cancer, numbering 72, were the donors. The sequenced material consisted of unsorted whole RNA from tumor, nontumor lung or frozen PBMC. Regarding this clonotype: Its antigen is currently unknown.

Sequencing used lung tumor tissue, obtained at surgery. This sequence was found in a female donor with early-stage non-small cell lung cancer. The rearrangement joins TRBV27 to TRBJ2-3; D gene unclear. DNA for the CDR3: TGTGCCAGCAGGAGCACAGATACGCAGTATTTT. It is translated as CASRSTDTQYF.